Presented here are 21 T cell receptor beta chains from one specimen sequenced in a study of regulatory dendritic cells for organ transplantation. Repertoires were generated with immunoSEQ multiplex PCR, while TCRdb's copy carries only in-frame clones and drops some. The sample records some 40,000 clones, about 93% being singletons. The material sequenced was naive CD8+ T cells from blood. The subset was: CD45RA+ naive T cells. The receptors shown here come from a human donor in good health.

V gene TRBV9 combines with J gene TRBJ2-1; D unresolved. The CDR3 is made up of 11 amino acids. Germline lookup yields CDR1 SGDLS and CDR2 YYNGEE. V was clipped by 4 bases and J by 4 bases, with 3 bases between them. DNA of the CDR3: TGTGCCAGCAGCAAGTACAATGAGCAGTTCTTC. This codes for CASSKYNEQFF.

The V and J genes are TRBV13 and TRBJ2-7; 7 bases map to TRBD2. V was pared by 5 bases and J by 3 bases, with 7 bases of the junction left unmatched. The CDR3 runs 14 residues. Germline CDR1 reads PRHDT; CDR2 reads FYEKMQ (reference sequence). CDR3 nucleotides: TGTGCCAGCAGCCTAGAGCGGGACCTCTACGAGCAGTACTTC. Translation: CASSLERDLYEQYF.

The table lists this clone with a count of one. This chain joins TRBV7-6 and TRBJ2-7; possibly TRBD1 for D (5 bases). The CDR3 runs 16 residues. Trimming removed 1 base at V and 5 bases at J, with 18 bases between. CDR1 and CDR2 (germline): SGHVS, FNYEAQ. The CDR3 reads CASSLEAHTGNNEQYF. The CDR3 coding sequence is TGTGCCAGCAGCTTAGAAGCCCATACAGGTAACAACGAGCAGTACTTC.

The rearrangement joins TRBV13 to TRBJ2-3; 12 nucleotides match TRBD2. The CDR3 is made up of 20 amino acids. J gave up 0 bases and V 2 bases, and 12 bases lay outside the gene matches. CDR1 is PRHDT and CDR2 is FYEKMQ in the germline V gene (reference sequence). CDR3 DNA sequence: TGTGCCAGCAGCTTAACCCCGGGGGCCGGGACTAGCGGGAGCACAGATACGCAGTATTTT. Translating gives CASSLTPGAGTSGSTDTQYF.

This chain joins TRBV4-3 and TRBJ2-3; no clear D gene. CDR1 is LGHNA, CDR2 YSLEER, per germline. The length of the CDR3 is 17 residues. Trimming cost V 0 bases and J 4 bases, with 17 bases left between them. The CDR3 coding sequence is TGCGCCAGCAGCCAAGATCAAGCCACGTCGAGAGCAGATACGCAGTATTTT. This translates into CASSQDQATSRADTQYF.

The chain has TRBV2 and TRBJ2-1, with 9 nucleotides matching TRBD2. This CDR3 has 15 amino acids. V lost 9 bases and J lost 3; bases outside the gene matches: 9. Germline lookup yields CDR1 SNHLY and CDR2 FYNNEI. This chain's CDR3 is CASTYSGGNYNEQFF. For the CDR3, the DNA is TGTGCCAGTACCTACAGCGGGGGGAACTACAATGAGCAGTTCTTC.

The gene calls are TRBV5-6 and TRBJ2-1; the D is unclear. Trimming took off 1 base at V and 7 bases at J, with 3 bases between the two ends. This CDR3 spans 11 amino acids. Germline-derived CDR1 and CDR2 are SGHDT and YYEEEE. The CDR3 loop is CASSLYNEQFF. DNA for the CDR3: TGTGCCAGCAGCTTGTATAATGAGCAGTTCTTC.

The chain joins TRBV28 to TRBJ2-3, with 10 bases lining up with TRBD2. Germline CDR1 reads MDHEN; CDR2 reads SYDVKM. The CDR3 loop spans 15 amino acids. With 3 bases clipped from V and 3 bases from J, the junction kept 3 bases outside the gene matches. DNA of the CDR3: TGTGCCAGCAGTTTCCAAGCGGGAGGGACAGATACGCAGTATTTT. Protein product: CASSFQAGGTDTQYF.

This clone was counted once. CDR3: CSVPGRGDTQYF. CDR3 nucleotides: TGCAGCGTCCCGGGGAGGGGTGATACGCAGTATTTT. V usage is TRBV29-1 and J usage is TRBJ2-3, with 7 bases that match TRBD2. The germline gives CDR1 SQVTM, CDR2 ANQGSEA. After removal of 6 bases from V and 6 bases from J, the junction contained 6 bases not matched to a gene. The CDR3 covers 12 residues.

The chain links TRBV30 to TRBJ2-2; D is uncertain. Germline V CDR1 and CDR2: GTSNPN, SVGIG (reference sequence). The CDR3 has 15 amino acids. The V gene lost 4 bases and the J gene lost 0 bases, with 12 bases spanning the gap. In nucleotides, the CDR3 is TGTGCCTGGAATTCAATTTTCACGAACACCGGGGAGCTGTTTTTT. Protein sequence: CAWNSIFTNTGELFF.

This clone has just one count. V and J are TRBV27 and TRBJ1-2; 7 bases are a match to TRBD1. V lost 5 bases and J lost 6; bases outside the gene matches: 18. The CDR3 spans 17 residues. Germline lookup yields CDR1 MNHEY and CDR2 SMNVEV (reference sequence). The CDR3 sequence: CASSPKRTGGPLDGYTF. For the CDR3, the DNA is TGTGCCAGCAGTCCGAAACGGACAGGCGGGCCCCTGGATGGCTACACCTTC.

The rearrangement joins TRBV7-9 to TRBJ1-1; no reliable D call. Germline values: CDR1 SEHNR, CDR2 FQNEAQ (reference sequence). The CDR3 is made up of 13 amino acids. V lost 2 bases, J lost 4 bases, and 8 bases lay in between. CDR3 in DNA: TGTGCCAGCAGCTTATCAGGAATCACTGAAGCTTTCTTT. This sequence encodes CASSLSGITEAFF. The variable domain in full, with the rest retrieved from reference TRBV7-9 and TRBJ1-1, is DTGVSQNPRHKITKRGQNVTFRCDPISEHNRLYWYRQTLGQGPEFLTYFQNEAQLEKSRLLSDRFSAERPKGSFSTLEIQRTEQGDSAMYLCASSLSGITEAFFGQGTRLTVV.

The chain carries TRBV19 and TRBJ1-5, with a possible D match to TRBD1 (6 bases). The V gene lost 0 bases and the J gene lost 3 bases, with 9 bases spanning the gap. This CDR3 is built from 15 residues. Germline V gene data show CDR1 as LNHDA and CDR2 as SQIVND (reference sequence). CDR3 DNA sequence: TGTGCCAGTAGTATAGACCGGGACATCAATCAGCCCCAGCATTTT. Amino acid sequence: CASSIDRDINQPQHF.

The CDR3 loop reads CASSLYGDSNQPQHF. CDR3 nucleotide sequence: TGTGCCAGCAGCTTATATGGTGATAGCAATCAGCCCCAGCATTTT. The J gene is TRBJ1-5, the V gene TRBV7-8; D is uncertain. With 2 bases removed from V and 0 bases from J, the gap between germline ends came to 8 bases. CDR1 and CDR2 from the germline V gene are SGHVS and FQNEAQ. The CDR3 spans 15 residues.

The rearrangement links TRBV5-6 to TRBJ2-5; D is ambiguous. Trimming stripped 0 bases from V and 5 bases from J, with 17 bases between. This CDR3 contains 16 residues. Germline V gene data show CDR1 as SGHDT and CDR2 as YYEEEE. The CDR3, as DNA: TGTGCCAGCAGCTTGGGTCTCATAGGGTTACGGGAGACCCAGTACTTC. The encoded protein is CASSLGLIGLRETQYF.

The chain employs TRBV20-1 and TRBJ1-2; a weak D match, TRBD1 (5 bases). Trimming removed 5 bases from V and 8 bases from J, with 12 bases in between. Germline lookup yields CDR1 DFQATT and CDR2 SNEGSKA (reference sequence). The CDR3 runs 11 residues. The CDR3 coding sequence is TGCAGTGCTTACGACGGGACCGGCTACACCTTC. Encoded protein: CSAYDGTGYTF.

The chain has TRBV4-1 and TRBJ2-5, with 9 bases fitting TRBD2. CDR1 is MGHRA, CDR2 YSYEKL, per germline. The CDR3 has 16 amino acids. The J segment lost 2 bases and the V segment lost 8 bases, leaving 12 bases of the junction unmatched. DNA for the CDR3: TGCGCCAGCCGGAAGTTCTCGACTAGCGGACAAGAGACCCAGTACTTC. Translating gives CASRKFSTSGQETQYF.

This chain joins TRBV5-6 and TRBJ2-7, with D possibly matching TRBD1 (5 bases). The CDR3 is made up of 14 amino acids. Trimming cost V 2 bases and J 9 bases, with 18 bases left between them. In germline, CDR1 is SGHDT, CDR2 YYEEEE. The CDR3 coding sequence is TGTGCCAGCAGCTTACAGGACACCCTACGAGGGCAGTACTTC. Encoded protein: CASSLQDTLRGQYF.

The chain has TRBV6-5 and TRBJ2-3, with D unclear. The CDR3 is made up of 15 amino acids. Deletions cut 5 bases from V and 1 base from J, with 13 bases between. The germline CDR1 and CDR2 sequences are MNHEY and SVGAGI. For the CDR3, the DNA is TGTGCCAGCAGTCTCGGCCCCCTCGGCACAGATACGCAGTATTTT. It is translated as CASSLGPLGTDTQYF.

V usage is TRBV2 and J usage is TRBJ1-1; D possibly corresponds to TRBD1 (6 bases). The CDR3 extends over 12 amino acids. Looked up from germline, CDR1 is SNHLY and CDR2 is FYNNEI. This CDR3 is CVQGLMNTEAFF. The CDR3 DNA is TGTGTTCAGGGGTTGATGAACACTGAAGCTTTCTTT.

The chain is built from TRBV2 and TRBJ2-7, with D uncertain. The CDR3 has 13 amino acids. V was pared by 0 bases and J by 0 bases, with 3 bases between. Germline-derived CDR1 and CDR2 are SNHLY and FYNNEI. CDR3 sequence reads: CASSEAVSYEQYF. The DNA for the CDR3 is TGTGCCAGCAGTGAAGCGGTCTCCTACGAGCAGTACTTC.